These 5 T cell receptor beta chains came from one sample sequenced in a study of T cells after yellow fever vaccination. Using its own MiXCR run on the 5' RACE reads, TCRdb lists one record per CDR3 protein. The sample includes more than 95,000 distinct CDR3 sequences, roughly 6.7% of them seen just once. This specimen was CD4+ T cells sorted from PBMCs, taken approximately 11 days after the first yellow fever vaccination. The receptor set was obtained from a man aged 18 to 30 who received the YFV17D yellow fever vaccine.

This clonotype was counted at least ten times. V and J are TRBV7-9 and TRBJ1-2; TRBD1 agrees at 8 bases. Looked up from germline, CDR1 is SEHNR and CDR2 is FQNEAQ (reference sequence). The CDR3 runs to 14 residues. Germline trimming cut 8 bases from V and 7 bases from J; bases unmatched to any gene: 12. The DNA for the CDR3 is TGTGCCAGCGGGCCCGGGACAGGTGTAGCTGGCTACACCTTC. Protein product: CASGPGTGVAGYTF.

V usage is TRBV14 and J usage is TRBJ2-7; TRBD2 matches 7 bases. CDR1 is SGHDN and CDR2 is FVKESK in the germline V gene. CDR3 size: 16 residues. V lost 5 bases, J lost 4 bases, and 14 bases stayed unmatched. The CDR3 DNA reads as TGTGCCAGCAGCTTCGGGGGGAGGATGGCTTTATACGAGCAGTACTTC. It yields the protein CASSFGGRMALYEQYF.

As to this clonotype: A much larger clone differs from this one at a single base, so this may be a read error. The J gene is TRBJ2-7, the V gene TRBV10-3; possibly TRBD2 for D (6 bases). The germline gives CDR1 ENHRY, CDR2 SYGVKD. The CDR3 is made up of 15 amino acids. The CDR3 coding sequence is TGTGACATCAGTCTTAGACTAGATAGCTCCTACGAGCAGTACTTC. Its protein product is CDISLRLDSSYEQYF.

This clonotype was recorded at least ten times. The chain links TRBV27 to TRBJ1-4; possibly TRBD1 for D (6 bases). V was trimmed by 8 bases and J by 5 bases, leaving 12 bases between them. The length of the CDR3 is 13 residues. The germline gives CDR1 MNHEY, CDR2 SMNVEV (reference sequence). This chain's CDR3 is CASARGVNEKLFF. As DNA, the CDR3 is TGTGCCAGCGCGAGGGGGGTAAATGAAAAACTGTTTTTT.

This sequence joins TRBV9 and TRBJ2-5; D remains ambiguous. The CDR3 sequence is 16 residues long. Trimming left V 0 bases short and J 5 bases short, with 17 bases between. In germline, CDR1 is SGDLS, CDR2 YYNGEE. CDR3 sequence: CASSVAGGSVAETQYF. For the CDR3, the DNA is TGTGCCAGCAGCGTAGCTGGTGGATCCGTGGCGGAGACCCAGTACTTC.